This TCR beta chain was recorded in a study of cytomegalovirus exposure and HLA in healthy donors. The CDR3 contains 12 residues. Per the germline V gene, CDR1 is ENHRY and CDR2 is SYGVKD. The J segment lost 10 bases and the V segment lost 6 bases, leaving 5 bases of the junction unmatched. It was with 60 Vbeta and 13 Jbeta primers that the PCR ran. Produced via immunoSEQ multiplex PCR; TCRdb's table is partial and in-frame only. The data contain fewer than 200,000 clones, roughly four fifths of them singletons. The TCR sequence derives from a woman between 50 and 59 years old in good health and CMV-seronegative. Specimen: PBMCs. V gene TRBV10-3 combines with J gene TRBJ2-1; 8 bases align to TRBD1. CDR3 sequence reads: CAIRAGGGEQFF. CDR3 nucleotide sequence: TGTGCCATCAGGGCAGGGGGCGGGGAGCAGTTCTTC.